This passage covers 16 T cell receptor beta chains from one sample sequenced in a study of T cell responses to AZD1222 COVID-19 vaccine. Here immunoSEQ multiplex PCR was the method, and the copy in TCRdb shows in-frame clones only, minus some. The data show more than 150,000 clones, 85% to 90% seen once. The starting material was peripheral blood, obtained on day 0 of AZD1222 vaccination. The receptors originated from an adult in good health.

This clone was counted between two and nine times. The V and J genes are TRBV6-2 or TRBV6-3 and TRBJ1-2; tentative D call: TRBD1 (5 bases). Trimming cost V 5 bases and J 7 bases, with 14 bases left between them. This CDR3 region has 13 residues. The germline CDR1 and CDR2 sequences are MNHEY and SVGEGT. As DNA, the CDR3 is TGTGCCAGCAGTCCGCCTTCGGGGGGTGGCTACACCTTC. Its protein is CASSPPSGGGYTF.

The rearrangement joins TRBV6-5 to TRBJ1-2; no firm D call. With 3 bases removed from V and 4 bases from J, the gap between germline ends came to 6 bases. The CDR3 has 12 amino acids. The germline gives CDR1 MNHEY, CDR2 SVGAGI. The CDR3 sequence: CASSYRSYGYTF. CDR3 DNA sequence: TGTGCCAGCAGTTATAGGAGCTATGGCTACACCTTC.

The genes are TRBV20-1 and TRBJ2-1; 11 positions agree with TRBD2. Per the germline V gene, CDR1 is DFQATT and CDR2 is SNEGSKA (reference sequence). V trimming: 3 bases; J trimming: 5 bases; junction bases outside the gene matches: 6. The CDR3 is made up of 15 amino acids. In DNA form, the CDR3 reads TGCAGTGCTAGTGCAGGGACTAGCGGAAACAATGAGCAGTTCTTC. Encoded protein: CSASAGTSGNNEQFF.

The V call is TRBV19, the J call TRBJ1-5; unclear D gene. This CDR3 spans 17 amino acids. The germline gives CDR1 LNHDA, CDR2 SQIVND (reference sequence). Trimming cost V 3 bases and J 0 bases, with 15 bases left between them. For the CDR3, the DNA is TGTGCCAGTAGTATCTCTTCGAGAGTTTATAGCAATCAGCCCCAGCATTTT. This sequence encodes CASSISSRVYSNQPQHF.

This clone was detected a few times. This chain joins TRBV6-2 or TRBV6-3 and TRBJ1-1; possible D gene TRBD1, 6 bases. Germline V gene lookup returns CDR1 MNHEY and CDR2 SVGEGT. Between the trimmed V and J ends, which lost 4 bases and 5 bases, there was a span of 8 bases. The CDR3 runs 12 residues. DNA of the CDR3: TGTGCCAGCAGTTTACAGGGAACTGAAGCTTTCTTT. This translates into CASSLQGTEAFF.

The chain is built from TRBV6-5 and TRBJ1-4; D may be TRBD1 (6 bases). There are 14 residues in the CDR3. Germline V CDR1 and CDR2: MNHEY, SVGAGI. V was cut by 8 bases and J by 5 bases, with 15 bases left in between. The CDR3 sequence is CASGGALENEKLFF. The CDR3 region has the DNA TGTGCCAGCGGGGGGGCCTTGGAGAATGAAAAACTGTTTTTT.

V gene TRBV10-1 combines with J gene TRBJ2-1; 9 bases line up with TRBD2. Germline values: CDR1 WNHNN, CDR2 SYGVQD (reference sequence). This CDR3 contains 15 residues. J gave up 6 bases and V 6 bases, and 9 bases lay outside the gene matches. In DNA, the CDR3 is TGCGCCAGCAGCTCCGAGCGGGGGGCCACCAATGAGCAGTTCTTC. It codes for CASSSERGATNEQFF.

This chain's CDR3 is CASSVRGRPQETQYF. DNA of the CDR3: TGTGCCAGCAGCGTAAGAGGGAGACCCCAAGAGACCCAGTACTTC. The V call is TRBV9, the J call TRBJ2-5, with a tentative D call TRBD2 (5 bases). CDR3 size: 15 residues. Germline lookup yields CDR1 SGDLS and CDR2 YYNGEE. V shed 1 base and J shed 1 base, with 11 bases lying between them.

This clone was seen only a few times. The chain recombines TRBV11-2 with TRBJ1-6; D gene uncertain. V was cut by 0 bases and J by 7 bases, with 4 bases left in between. Germline V gene data show CDR1 as SGHAT and CDR2 as FQNNGV. The CDR3 is 13 residues long. CDR3 loop: CASSLEVNSPLHF. The CDR3 coding sequence is TGTGCCAGCAGCTTAGAGGTGAATTCACCCCTCCACTTT. The full variable domain, with the rest looked up from reference TRBV11-2 and TRBJ1-6, is EAGVAQSPRYKIIEKRQSVAFWCNPISGHATLYWYQQILGQGPKLLIQFQNNGVVDDSQLPKDRFSAERLKGVDSTLKIQPAKLEDSAVYLCASSLEVNSPLHFGNGTRLTVT.

This clone was counted a single time. J is TRBJ1-6 and V is TRBV5-1; the match to TRBD1 covers 11 bases. The CDR3 spans 16 residues. Germline V gives CDR1 SGHRS, CDR2 YFSETQ. The junction had 6 bases not matched to a gene; V was cut back by 0 bases and J by 10 bases. In DNA, the CDR3 is TGCGCCAGCAGCTTGGGGACAGGGGGCGAACACTCACCCCTCCACTTT. The encoded protein is CASSLGTGGEHSPLHF.

The V gene is TRBV18, the J gene TRBJ1-4; D might be TRBD1 (6 bases). Germline CDR1 is KGHSH and CDR2 is LQKENI. V was cut by 4 bases and J by 0 bases, with 15 bases left in between. CDR3 length: 17 residues. CDR3 sequence: CASSLQGQLATNEKLFF. The CDR3 DNA is TGTGCCAGCTCACTACAAGGACAGCTTGCAACTAATGAAAAACTGTTTTTT.

Only one count was recorded for this clone. The V and J genes are TRBV10-1 and TRBJ1-2, with 9 bases lining up with TRBD1. The length of the CDR3 is 15 residues. Germline V lookup: CDR1 WNHNN, CDR2 SYGVQD (reference sequence). Trimming at V came to 4 bases and at J to 5 bases, leaving 8 bases not matched to a gene. The CDR3 DNA reads TGCGCCAGCAGTGCCGGGACAGGGCAACTATATGGCTACACCTTC. Its protein is CASSAGTGQLYGYTF.

The table lists this clone with a count of one. The V call is TRBV19, the J call TRBJ1-5; D remains unclear. Germline V lookup: CDR1 LNHDA, CDR2 SQIVND (reference sequence). This CDR3 is 15 amino acids long. V was shortened by 3 bases and J by 3 bases, with 12 bases between the two germline ends. The CDR3 sequence: CASSIERSPNQPQHF. The CDR3 coding sequence is TGTGCCAGTAGTATTGAGAGGTCCCCCAATCAGCCCCAGCATTTT.

The chain has TRBV5-1 and TRBJ1-3; 8 bases fit TRBD1. CDR1 is SGHRS and CDR2 is YFSETQ in the germline V gene. V lost 3 bases to trimming and J lost 3 bases; unmatched junction nucleotides: 5. This CDR3 region has 15 residues. CDR3 sequence (DNA): TGCGCCAGCAGCTCAAGGACAGGGAGTGGAAACACCATATATTTT. This gives the protein CASSSRTGSGNTIYF. The full variable domain, its missing parts supplied by reference TRBV5-1 and TRBJ1-3, is KAGVTQTPRYLIKTRGQQVTLSCSPISGHRSVSWYQQTPGQGLQFLFEYFSETQRNKGNFPGRFSGRQFSNSRSEMNVSTLELGDSALYLCASSSRTGSGNTIYFGEGSWLTVV.

The chain carries TRBV28 and TRBJ2-4; 7 positions match TRBD2. Losses at the gene ends were 5 bases for V and 6 bases for J; bases not matched to a gene: 4. The CDR3 spans 13 residues. CDR1 is MDHEN, CDR2 SYDVKM, per germline. In nucleotides, the CDR3 is TGTGCCAGCAGTGGGGAGGGTGGAAACATTCAGTACTTC. Encoded protein: CASSGEGGNIQYF.

The gene calls are TRBV28 and TRBJ1-5; D remains unclear. The CDR3 contains 15 residues. Looked up from germline, CDR1 is MDHEN and CDR2 is SYDVKM. V lost 6 bases to trimming and J lost 0 bases, with 12 bases between them. The CDR3 region has the DNA TGTGCCAGCAGCCCCGCGGGCAGTAGCAATCAGCCCCAGCATTTT. Residues: CASSPAGSSNQPQHF.